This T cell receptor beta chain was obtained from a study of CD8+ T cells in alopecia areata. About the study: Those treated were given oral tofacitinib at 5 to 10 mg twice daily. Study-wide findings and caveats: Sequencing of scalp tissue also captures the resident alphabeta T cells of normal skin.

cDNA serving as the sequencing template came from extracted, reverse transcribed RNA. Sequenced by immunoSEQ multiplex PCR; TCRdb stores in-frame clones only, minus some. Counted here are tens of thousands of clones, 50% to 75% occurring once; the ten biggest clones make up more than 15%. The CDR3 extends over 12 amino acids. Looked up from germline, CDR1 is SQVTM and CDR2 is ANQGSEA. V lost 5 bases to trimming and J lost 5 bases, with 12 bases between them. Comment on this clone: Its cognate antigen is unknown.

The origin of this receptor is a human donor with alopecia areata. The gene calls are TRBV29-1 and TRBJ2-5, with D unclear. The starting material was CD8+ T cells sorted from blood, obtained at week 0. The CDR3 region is CSVILDGETQYF. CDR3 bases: TGCAGCGTTATTTTAGACGGGGAGACCCAGTACTTC.